This TCR beta chain was identified in a study of T cell responses to AZD1222 COVID-19 vaccine. CDR1 and CDR2 from the germline V gene are MNHNS and SASEGT. The junction had 11 bases not matched to a gene; V was cut back by 1 base and J by 0 bases. The CDR3 loop spans 18 amino acids. As for this clone: The antigen remains unidentified.

Study-level findings and limits: Recipients of AZD1222 seropositive at baseline numbered only 5 or 6. Researchers took repertoire samples only after the peak T cell response had come. Two doses of AZD1222 preceded a rise in Spike-specific TCR breadth and depth.

TCRdb keeps only in-frame clones here, not all; method: immunoSEQ multiplex PCR. This table has about 140,000 clones, approximately 87% appearing once. This sequence joins TRBV6-1 and TRBJ2-7; 8 nucleotides line up with TRBD1. The source material was peripheral blood, sampled 28 days after the second AZD1222 dose. This receptor was taken from an adult who received the AZD1222 COVID-19 vaccine. CDR3 sequence: CASSEGRTGPTSSYEQYF. CDR3 sequence (DNA): TGTGCCAGCAGTGAAGGGAGGACAGGGCCCACGAGCTCCTACGAGCAGTACTTC.